The 10 T cell receptor beta chains reported below all come from one sample, sequenced in a study of control samples from healthy donors and cancer patients. Sequencing was performed with immunoSEQ multiplex PCR; in TCRdb, only in-frame clones are kept and a portion is missing. The table has 130,000 or so clones, 94% seen once. The source material was blood. The source is a middle-aged man in good health.

This clone was picked up a small number of times. This sequence joins TRBV4-3 and TRBJ2-2, with a possible D match to TRBD1 (5 bases). The CDR3 extends over 15 amino acids. Germline V CDR1 and CDR2: LGHNA, YSLEER. Deletions cut 3 bases from V and 7 bases from J, with 15 bases between. CDR3 nucleotides: TGCGCCAGCAGCCAGTGGGGCAGCTCCTACGGGGAGCTGTTTTTT. Its translation is CASSQWGSSYGELFF.

The CDR3 DNA is TGTGCCAGCTCACAAATACAGGGCGCGGACACTGAAGCTTTCTTT. This sequence encodes CASSQIQGADTEAFF. The rearrangement joins TRBV18 to TRBJ1-1; D might be TRBD1 (6 bases). Trimming removed 4 bases at V and 3 bases at J, with 15 bases between. The CDR3 covers 15 residues. Germline CDR1 reads KGHSH; CDR2 reads LQKENI.

This clone was seen more than once but under ten times. V usage is TRBV6-6 and J usage is TRBJ2-7, with D possibly being TRBD2 (7 bases). The CDR3 covers 13 residues. Deletions cut 2 bases from V and 12 bases from J, with 17 bases between. CDR1 and CDR2 from the germline V gene are MNHNY and SVGAGI (reference sequence). In nucleotides, the CDR3 is TGTGCCAGCAGTTACCGCCGGGCGGGGGCTCCGTACTTC. It encodes CASSYRRAGAPYF.

This clone was detected only a few times. This sequence joins TRBV27 and TRBJ2-7; D call uncertain. In germline, CDR1 is MNHEY, CDR2 SMNVEV (reference sequence). CDR3 size: 13 residues. The germline V and J ends were trimmed by 5 bases and 5 bases, with 13 bases remaining between them. The CDR3 loop is CASSPALRDEQYF. The CDR3, as DNA: TGTGCCAGCAGTCCCGCCCTAAGGGACGAGCAGTACTTC.

The rearrangement joins TRBV6-4 to TRBJ1-1; D uncertain. This CDR3 is 13 amino acids long. Looked up from germline, CDR1 is MRHNA and CDR2 is SNTAGT. Trimming left V 5 bases short and J 4 bases short, with 11 bases between. For the CDR3, the DNA is TGTGCCAGCAGTCTACGACGGGGCACTGAAGCTTTCTTT. Its translation: CASSLRRGTEAFF.

V usage is TRBV19 and J usage is TRBJ1-1; the D is unclear. Trimming took 4 bases from V and 11 from J, leaving 14 bases between them. The CDR3 covers 12 residues. Germline CDR1 reads LNHDA; CDR2 reads SQIVND (reference sequence). This CDR3 reads CASSTVSPGAFF. The CDR3, as DNA: TGTGCCAGTAGTACTGTGAGTCCGGGGGCTTTCTTT.

The rearrangement links TRBV5-4 to TRBJ2-7; weak D call: TRBD1 (7 bases). In germline, CDR1 is SGHNT, CDR2 YYREEE (reference sequence). CDR3 length equals 16 residues. Trimming took 1 base from V and 3 from J, leaving 17 bases between them. In DNA form, the CDR3 reads TGTGCCAGCAGCTTGATTGGGCAGGGGGGTGGCTACGAGCAGTACTTC. This gives the protein CASSLIGQGGGYEQYF. The full variable domain, with the rest looked up from reference TRBV5-4 and TRBJ2-7, is ETGVTQSPTHLIKTRGQQVTLRCSSQSGHNTVSWYQQALGQGPQFIFQYYREEENGRGNFPPRFSGLQFPNYSSELNVNALELDDSALYLCASSLIGQGGGYEQYFGPGTRLTVT.

The rearrangement uses TRBV7-9 and TRBJ1-5, with a tentative D call TRBD1 (5 bases). Germline V gene sequence: CDR1 SEHNR, CDR2 FQNEAQ (reference sequence). This CDR3 is built from 14 residues. V lost 8 bases, J lost 5 bases, and 16 bases lay in between. The chain's CDR3 is CASGLRGLDQPQHF. In DNA, the CDR3 is TGTGCCAGCGGTCTAAGGGGTTTGGATCAGCCCCAGCATTTT.

This chain connects TRBV7-2 to TRBJ2-5; TRBD2 aligns across 9 bases. After removal of 5 bases from V and 5 bases from J, the junction contained 12 bases not matched to a gene. Germline CDR1 SGHTA, CDR2 FQGNSA. CDR3 length: 16 amino acids. The CDR3 region is CASSARLSGGLETQYF. CDR3 DNA sequence: TGTGCCAGCAGCGCCCGCTTAAGCGGGGGGTTGGAGACCCAGTACTTC.

The genes are TRBV2 and TRBJ2-1; TRBD1 might be the D (5 bases). Germline CDR1 SNHLY, CDR2 FYNNEI. V shed 11 bases and J shed 6 bases, with 11 bases lying between them. The CDR3 runs 11 residues. This CDR3 is CAGAVGNEQFF. The DNA for the CDR3 is TGTGCCGGGGCGGTGGGCAATGAGCAGTTCTTC.